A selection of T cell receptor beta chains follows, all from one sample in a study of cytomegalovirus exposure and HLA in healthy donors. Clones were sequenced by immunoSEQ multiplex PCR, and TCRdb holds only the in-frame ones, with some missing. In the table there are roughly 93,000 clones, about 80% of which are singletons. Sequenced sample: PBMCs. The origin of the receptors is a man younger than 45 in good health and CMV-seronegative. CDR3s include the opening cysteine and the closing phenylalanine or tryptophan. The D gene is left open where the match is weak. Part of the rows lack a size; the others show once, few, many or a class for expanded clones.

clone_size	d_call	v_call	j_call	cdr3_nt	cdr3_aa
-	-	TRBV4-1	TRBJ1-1	TGCGCCAGCAGCCAGTACAGGGAAGTTGGTACTGAAGCTTTCTTT	CASSQYREVGTEAFF
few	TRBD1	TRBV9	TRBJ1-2	TGTGCCAGCAGCGGAACCGGGACAGGGGACCTTAACTATGGCTACACCTTC	CASSGTGTGDLNYGYTF
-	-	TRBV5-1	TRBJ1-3	TGCGCCAGCAGCCCGGATGGACAGCTATTAGGAAACACCATATATTTT	CASSPDGQLLGNTIYF
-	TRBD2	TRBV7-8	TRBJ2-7	TGTGCCAGCAGTTTGGTAGCGGGAGCGTTATACGAGCAGTACTTC	CASSLVAGALYEQYF
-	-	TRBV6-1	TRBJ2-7	TGTGCCAGCAGTTTAGGGAGCTCCTACGAGCAGTACTTC	CASSLGSSYEQYF
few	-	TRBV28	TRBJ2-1	TGTGCCAGCAGATTCTTGAGGGGGGGCCCTGGGGAGCAGTTCTTC	CASRFLRGGPGEQFF
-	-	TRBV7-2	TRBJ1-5	TGTGCCAGCAGCTTAGGCGGGCGGAATCAGCCCCAGCATTTT	CASSLGGRNQPQHF
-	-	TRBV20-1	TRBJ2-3	TGCAGTGCTAGGGGGGGAGATACGCAGTATTTT	CSARGGDTQYF
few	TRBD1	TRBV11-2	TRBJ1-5	TGTGCCAGCAGCTCCGGGGGCGGGACAGGAATAGGTCAGCCCCAGCATTTT	CASSSGGGTGIGQPQHF
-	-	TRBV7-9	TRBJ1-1	TGTGCCAGCAGCTTACCCGAGCAGGGGCGGACTGAAGCTTTCTTT	CASSLPEQGRTEAFF
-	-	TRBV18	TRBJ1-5	TGTGCCAGCTCAGAAGGGGGTGATCAGCCCCAGCATTTT	CASSEGGDQPQHF
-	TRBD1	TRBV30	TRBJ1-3	TGTGCCTGGAGCGGGACAGGGGGAAACACCATATATTTT	CAWSGTGGNTIYF
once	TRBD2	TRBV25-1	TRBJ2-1	TGTGCCAGCAGTGAATTCGGCGGGAGGGACAATGAGCAGTTCTTC	CASSEFGGRDNEQFF
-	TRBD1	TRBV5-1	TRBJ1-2	TGCGCCAGCAGCGAGGGACAGAGGAACTATGGCTACACCTTC	CASSEGQRNYGYTF
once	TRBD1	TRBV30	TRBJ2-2	TGTGCCTGGAGCGGGACAGGGAGGACCGGGGAGCTGTTTTTT	CAWSGTGRTGELFF
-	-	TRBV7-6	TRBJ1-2	TGTGCCAGCAGCTCGGGGTCGGGCGGGGGCTATGGCTACACCTTC	CASSSGSGGGYGYTF
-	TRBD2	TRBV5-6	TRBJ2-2	TGTGCCAGCAGCTTGGGCGGGAGCAACACCGGGGAGCTGTTTTTT	CASSLGGSNTGELFF
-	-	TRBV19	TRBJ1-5	TGTGCCAGTAGTATTAAGCACGGACTGGGGAATCAGCCCCAGCATTTT	CASSIKHGLGNQPQHF
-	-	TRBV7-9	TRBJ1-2	TGTGCCAGCAGCTTAGCGGGAGGGAACTATGGCTACACCTTC	CASSLAGGNYGYTF
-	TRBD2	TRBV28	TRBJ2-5	TGTGCCACCTGGCTGACTAGCGGGGGAATTCAAGAGACCCAGTACTTC	CATWLTSGGIQETQYF
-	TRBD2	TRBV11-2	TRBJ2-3	TGTGCCAGCAGCTTATCTCGTCCGGGAGGCGGCACAGGTACGCAGTATTTT	CASSLSRPGGGTGTQYF
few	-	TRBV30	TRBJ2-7	TGTGCCTGGAGTGGTACCTACGAGCAGTACTTC	CAWSGTYEQYF